This TCR beta chain was observed in a study of blood T cell repertoires in COVID-19. Libraries were prepared by immunoSEQ multiplex PCR; TCRdb keeps only in-frame clonotypes and omits some of them. The table records 250,000 to 300,000 clones, 80% to 90% of them present only once. Looked up from germline, CDR1 is MDHEN and CDR2 is SYDVKM. The ends were cut back, 8 bases at V and 7 bases at J, with 15 bases in the middle. The CDR3 covers 13 residues. This chain joins TRBV28 and TRBJ1-3; D perhaps matches TRBD1 (6 bases). The sample was PBMCs or T cells enriched from blood (not recorded which). The clonotype originates from a woman aged 50 to 60 who had recovered from COVID-19. The CDR3 region has the DNA TGTGCCAGCGATGATGTGGGGGCTAACACCATATATTTT. Translating it yields CASDDVGANTIYF.